Listed here is a single T cell receptor beta chain. Its antigen is not known. This entry comes from a study of OX40 agonist ivuxolimab in advanced cancers. Study-wide results and limits: Specificity for antigen went undetermined in the expanded peripheral T cells.

Assay used: immunoSEQ multiplex PCR; TCRdb lists only in-frame clones, some missing. The data show tens of thousands of clones, over 80% seen once. V was pared by 2 bases and J by 5 bases, with 11 bases between. The CDR3 has 13 residues. Germline lookup yields CDR1 SGHNT and CDR2 YYREEE (reference sequence). The sequence derives from an adult with an advanced solid tumor such as melanoma, head and neck, liver or kidney cancer. The chain is built from TRBV5-4 and TRBJ2-7; the D call may be TRBD1 or TRBD2 (5 bases each). The sample was CD4+ or CD8+ T cells sorted from blood, taken in a trial of the OX40 agonist ivuxolimab. The CDR3 DNA reads TGTGCCAGCAGCTTCCAGGGACGGGACGAGCAGTACTTC. It encodes CASSFQGRDEQYF.